The 29 T cell receptor beta chains below come from one sample, sequenced in a study of Graves' ophthalmopathy and Graves' hyperthyroidism. Amplified material comprised TCR beta CDR3 regions derived from RNA transcripts. Second-round multiplex PCR followed a first-round RT-PCR using HTBI primers. One entry per CDR3 protein, called by TCRdb with MiXCR from the multiplex PCR reads. The sample records 900,000 to 1,200,000 distinct CDR3 sequences, about 40% being singletons. Material: peripheral blood or thyroid tissue (not recorded which). The receptors originated from an adult man with Graves' hyperthyroidism.

The table lists this clonotype with many counts. The V and J genes are TRBV7-3 and TRBJ1-1; D gene unclear. Germline CDR1 and CDR2: SGHTA and FQGTGA. Between the trimmed V and J ends, which lost 5 bases and 1 base, there was a span of 17 bases. This CDR3 is 16 amino acids long. This CDR3 reads CASSLQRSSANTEAFF. CDR3 DNA sequence: TGTGCCAGCAGCCTCCAGAGGTCCTCCGCGAACACTGAAGCTTTCTTT.

In this sample, this clonotype turned up a few times. V gene TRBV6-5 combines with J gene TRBJ1-1; 12 bases fit TRBD1. This CDR3 is 15 amino acids long. CDR1 and CDR2 (germline): MNHEY, SVGAGI. V dropped 2 bases and J dropped 3; count of bases not matched to a gene: 1. CDR3 bases: TGTGCCAGCAGTTACGGGACAGGGGGCTACACTGAAGCTTTCTTT. Residues: CASSYGTGGYTEAFF.

CDR3 sequence: CSLKGTGGRNEQFF. The CDR3 bases are TGCAGCCTTAAGGGGACGGGAGGTCGCAATGAGCAGTTCTTC. The chain recombines TRBV20-1 with TRBJ2-5; 7 bases line up with TRBD2. The J call may be mistaken, given a closer DNA end match to TRBJ2-1. Germline V gives CDR1 DFQATT, CDR2 SNEGSKA (reference sequence). There are 14 residues in the CDR3.

This clonotype has more than one count but fewer than ten. The chain couples TRBV29-1 to TRBJ1-2; 8 bases match TRBD1. The germline gives CDR1 SQVTM, CDR2 ANQGSEA. V trimming: 7 bases; J trimming: 8 bases; junction bases outside the gene matches: 9. This CDR3 spans 12 amino acids. The CDR3 loop reads CSGYGQGEGYTF. The CDR3 region has the DNA TGCAGCGGCTATGGACAGGGTGAAGGCTACACCTTC.

In the case of this clonotype: Just one base apart from a much larger clone, this may be a read error. V and J are TRBV20-1 and TRBJ1-3; D unclear. The CDR3 contains 13 residues. Germline CDR1 reads DFQATT; CDR2 reads SNEGSKA (reference sequence). CDR3 protein: CSVLGGEGSTIYF. For the CDR3, the DNA is TGCAGTGTTCTGGGCGGGGAGGGAAGCACCATATATTTT.

The chain carries TRBV29-1 and TRBJ2-5; 8 bases line up with TRBD1. The DNA end is a closer match to TRBJ2-1, so the J assignment may be wrong. The V gene's germline CDR1 is SQVTM and CDR2 ANQGSEA. The CDR3 sequence is 16 residues long. Written as DNA, the CDR3 is TGCAGCGTTGAAGATCTTGTATGGACAGGGACCAATGAGCAGTTCTTC. The encoded protein is CSVEDLVWTGTNEQFF.

This clonotype was counted many times. The chain employs TRBV29-1 and TRBJ2-7; 7 bases match TRBD2. This CDR3 comprises 12 residues. V lost 5 bases, J lost 0 bases, and 1 base stayed unmatched. Germline-derived CDR1 and CDR2 are SQVTM and ANQGSEA. The DNA of the CDR3 is TGCAGCGTTTGGGGGGGCTCCTACGAGCAGTACTTC. The encoded protein is CSVWGGSYEQYF.

In this sample, this clonotype turned up once. A much larger clone sits a single nucleotide away, making a read error possible. The V gene is TRBV11-2, the J gene TRBJ1-4; 7 bases fit TRBD1. Germline lookup yields CDR1 SGHAT and CDR2 FQNNGV. Unmatched junction bases numbered 2, after V lost 4 bases and J lost 3 bases. CDR3 size: 14 residues. As DNA, the CDR3 is TGTGCCAGCAGCTGGGGACAGCCTAATGAAAAACTGTTTTTT. Its translation is CASSWGQPNEKLFF.

About this clonotype itself: This may stem from a read error, because a much larger clone lies one nucleotide away. This rearrangement joins TRBV2 to TRBJ1-5, with 7 bases matching TRBD1. CDR3 length equals 15 residues. Germline-derived CDR1 and CDR2 are SNHLY and FYNNEI. CDR3 DNA: TGTGCCAGCAGGGAAGGGACAGTGAACAATCAGCCCCAGCATTTT. Translating it yields CASREGTVNNQPQHF.

This chain uses TRBV20-1 with TRBJ1-5; unclear D gene. CDR1 is DFQATT, CDR2 SNEGSKA, per germline (reference sequence). The CDR3 loop spans 12 amino acids. Deletions cut 3 bases from V and 11 bases from J, with 14 bases between. CDR3 amino acids: CSARGRVQAQHF. DNA of the CDR3: TGCAGTGCTAGGGGGAGGGTCCAGGCCCAGCATTTT.

This clonotype was seen only a few times. This chain joins TRBV12-3 or TRBV12-4 and TRBJ1-3, with 8 bases lining up with TRBD1. With V trimmed by 6 bases and J by 2 bases, 6 bases remained unmatched. This CDR3 region has 15 residues. The CDR3 sequence is CASSIRGRPGNTIYF. The CDR3 DNA reads TGTGCCAGCAGCATCAGGGGGCGCCCTGGAAACACCATATATTTT.

This clonotype has just a few counts. The J gene is TRBJ2-5, the V gene TRBV9; 9 bases line up with TRBD1. Germline loops: CDR1 SGDLS, CDR2 YYNGEE. The CDR3 is made up of 15 amino acids. Trimming cost V 4 bases and J 5 bases; bases outside gene matches: 9. The CDR3 spells CASSQEGQGEETQYF. The DNA of the CDR3 is TGTGCCAGCAGCCAAGAGGGACAGGGCGAGGAGACCCAGTACTTC.

There are many counts of this clonotype. The genes are TRBV9 and TRBJ2-7; 12 positions match TRBD2. The CDR3 has 18 amino acids. The germline V gene encodes CDR1 SGDLS and CDR2 YYNGEE. V was pared by 3 bases and J by 0 bases, with 10 bases of the junction left unmatched. CDR3 protein: CASSGAPLTSGSSYEQYF. DNA for the CDR3: TGTGCCAGCAGCGGAGCCCCGCTGACTAGCGGGAGCTCCTACGAGCAGTACTTC. Drawing the rest from reference TRBV9 and TRBJ2-7, the complete variable domain is DSGVTQTPKHLITATGQRVTLRCSPRSGDLSVYWYQQSLDQGLQFLIQYYNGEERAKGNILERFSAQQFPDLHSELNLSSLELGDSALYFCASSGAPLTSGSSYEQYFGPGTRLTVT.

The chain links TRBV7-9 to TRBJ2-5; 7 bases match TRBD1. CDR3 size: 15 residues. Germline V CDR1 and CDR2: SEHNR, FQNEAQ (reference sequence). V lost 6 bases and J lost 9; bases outside the gene matches: 16. The CDR3 sequence is CASSPPTGYNQPQYF. Written as DNA, the CDR3 is TGTGCCAGCAGTCCGCCGACAGGGTACAATCAGCCCCAGTACTTC.

At least ten counts were recorded for this clonotype. V is TRBV9 and J is TRBJ1-2, with TRBD1 matching 8 bases. The CDR3 loop spans 15 amino acids. Germline V gene lookup returns CDR1 SGDLS and CDR2 YYNGEE. V lost 3 bases and J lost 8; bases outside the gene matches: 12. CDR3 nucleotides: TGTGCCAGCAGCGCCCCCGGACAGGGACGGGGAGGCTACACCTTC. As protein: CASSAPGQGRGGYTF.

This clonotype was seen at least ten times. CDR3 residues: CASSHGSATNEKLFF. The DNA of the CDR3 is TGCGCCAGCAGCCATGGGAGTGCAACTAATGAAAAACTGTTTTTT. This chain joins TRBV4-3 and TRBJ1-4, with D unclear. Looked up from germline, CDR1 is LGHNA and CDR2 is YSLEER. V lost 3 bases to trimming and J lost 0 bases, with 8 bases between them. The CDR3 has 15 residues.

Comment on this clonotype: A much larger clone is a single base away; this may be a read error. The chain uses TRBV19 and TRBJ1-5, with 9 bases lining up with TRBD1. The CDR3 runs to 17 residues. Germline V CDR1 and CDR2: LNHDA, SQIVND (reference sequence). CDR3 in DNA: TGTGCCAATAGTCGTCCCGGGACAGGGTTCGGCAATCAGCCCCAGCATTTT. It is translated as CANSRPGTGFGNQPQHF.

The chain uses TRBV9 and TRBJ1-5, with 9 bases matching TRBD1. CDR1 is SGDLS and CDR2 is YYNGEE in the germline V gene. V dropped 3 bases and J dropped 9; count of bases not matched to a gene: 7. The CDR3 is made up of 14 amino acids. The DNA for the CDR3 is TGTGCCAGCAGCGCAGGGACAGGGCAAGGGCCCCAGCATTTT. This encodes CASSAGTGQGPQHF.

This clonotype was detected many times. The chain employs TRBV20-1 and TRBJ1-5, with D perhaps matching TRBD1 (6 bases). Trimming left V 0 bases short and J 6 bases short, with 15 bases between. CDR1 DFQATT and CDR2 SNEGSKA come from the germline V gene (reference sequence). The CDR3 sequence is 15 residues long. The CDR3 here is CSAREASGGSQPQHF. In DNA, the CDR3 is TGCAGTGCTAGAGAGGCTTCCGGGGGCAGTCAGCCCCAGCATTTT.

The gene calls are TRBV7-9 and TRBJ2-7, with 7 nucleotides matching TRBD1. The ends lost 3 bases at V and 2 bases at J; junction bases unmatched: 10. This CDR3 is 16 amino acids long. Germline assignment: CDR1 SEHNR and CDR2 FQNEAQ (reference sequence). This CDR3 reads CASSFQGTARTYEQYF. The CDR3 region has the DNA TGTGCCAGCAGCTTTCAAGGGACAGCCAGGACCTACGAGCAGTACTTC.

There are many counts of this clonotype. The chain is built from TRBV29-1 and TRBJ1-3, with no clear D. Germline CDR1 reads SQVTM; CDR2 reads ANQGSEA. The CDR3 totals 12 residues. This CDR3 is CGGYAAGNTIYF. The CDR3 DNA reads as TGCGGAGGGTACGCAGCCGGAAACACCATATATTTT.

This clonotype was recorded at least ten times. The chain uses TRBV29-1 and TRBJ1-3; unclear D gene. The ends were cut back, 7 bases at V and 4 bases at J, with 17 bases in the middle. This CDR3 contains 14 residues. Germline V CDR1 and CDR2: SQVTM, ANQGSEA. Written as DNA, the CDR3 is TGCAGCGCTACTCCGGGATCCGCCGGAAACACCATATATTTT. Encoded protein: CSATPGSAGNTIYF.

A single count supports this clonotype. The chain combines TRBV7-9 with TRBJ2-7, with 10 bases lining up with TRBD1. After removal of 5 bases from V and 2 bases from J, the junction contained 15 bases not matched to a gene. CDR3 length equals 18 residues. Germline V CDR1 and CDR2: SEHNR, FQNEAQ (reference sequence). In DNA, the CDR3 is TGTGCCAGCAGCGTTGTCATGAACCCGGGACAGGGGCCCTACGAGCAGTACTTC. This codes for CASSVVMNPGQGPYEQYF.

This clonotype was found many times. The chain recombines TRBV7-8 with TRBJ2-7; 13 nucleotides agree with TRBD2. The CDR3 extends over 16 amino acids. Germline CDR1 reads SGHVS; CDR2 reads FQNEAQ. J gave up 6 bases and V 5 bases, and 10 bases lay outside the gene matches. CDR3 protein: CASSATSGGVLAEQYF. The DNA for the CDR3 is TGTGCCAGCAGCGCAACTAGCGGGGGGGTTCTAGCCGAGCAGTACTTC. The full variable domain, with the rest looked up from reference TRBV7-8 and TRBJ2-7, is GAGVSQSPRYKVAKRGQDVALRCDPISGHVSLFWYQQALGQGPEFLTYFQNEAQLDKSGLPSDRFFAERPEGSVSTLKIQRTQQEDSAVYLCASSATSGGVLAEQYFGPGTRLTVT.

This clonotype was picked up a small number of times. The V and J genes are TRBV11-2 and TRBJ1-4; the match to TRBD1 covers 8 bases. CDR1 SGHAT and CDR2 FQNNGV come from the germline V gene. The CDR3 totals 16 residues. Germline trimming cut 4 bases from V and 0 bases from J; bases unmatched to any gene: 4. The CDR3: CASSSWTGPTNEKLFF. The DNA of the CDR3 is TGTGCCAGCAGCTCGTGGACAGGGCCAACTAATGAAAAACTGTTTTTT.

This clonotype has more than one count but fewer than ten. The J gene is TRBJ1-1, the V gene TRBV5-4; 7 nucleotides match TRBD1. J lost 3 bases, V lost 7 bases, and 6 bases had no gene match. The germline CDR1 and CDR2 sequences are SGHNT and YYREEE (reference sequence). The CDR3 consists of 13 residues. In DNA, the CDR3 is TGTGCCAGCGTACAGGGGCCTGACACTGAAGCTTTCTTT. Its protein product is CASVQGPDTEAFF.

V usage is TRBV9 and J usage is TRBJ1-2; D remains unclear. Trimming pared 1 base from V and 6 bases from J, leaving 10 bases between. CDR1 is SGDLS and CDR2 is YYNGEE in the germline V gene. The CDR3 contains 13 residues. For the CDR3, the DNA is TGTGCCAGCAGCGTATCTCCCCAAGATGGCTACACCTTC. This translates into CASSVSPQDGYTF.

This clonotype has a handful of counts. The chain joins TRBV29-1 to TRBJ2-5, with 10 bases that match TRBD1. J was trimmed by 3 bases and V by 7 bases; bases with no gene match: 8. This CDR3 is built from 14 residues. From germline, CDR1 is SQVTM and CDR2 ANQGSEA. This CDR3 reads CSATRTGGKETQYF. CDR3 sequence (DNA): TGCAGCGCAACCAGGACAGGGGGTAAAGAGACCCAGTACTTC.

The gene calls are TRBV2 and TRBJ1-2; TRBD1 is a possible D gene (6 bases). Trimming pared 4 bases from V and 3 bases from J, leaving 9 bases between. Germline assignment: CDR1 SNHLY and CDR2 FYNNEI. The CDR3 spans 13 residues. The CDR3 coding sequence is TGTGCCAGCAGTGGGGGGCTTCACTATGGCTACACCTTC. Translation: CASSGGLHYGYTF. Combining the CDR3 with reference TRBV2 and TRBJ1-2 gives the whole variable domain EPEVTQTPSHQVTQMGQEVILRCVPISNHLYFYWYRQILGQKVEFLVSFYNNEISEKSEIFDDQFSVERPDGSNFTLKIRSTKLEDSAMYFCASSGGLHYGYTFGSGTRLTVV.